Listed here is a single T cell receptor (beta chain). The primer mix had 60 Vbeta and 13 Jbeta primers. The table came from immunoSEQ multiplex PCR; TCRdb's copy has only in-frame clones and leaves some out. This table holds 150,000 to 200,000 clones, approximately 82% found once. Trimming stripped 1 base from V and 6 bases from J, with 9 bases between. CDR3 length: 12 amino acids. Germline values: CDR1 GTSNPN, CDR2 SVGIG (reference sequence). This sample is part of a study of cytomegalovirus exposure and HLA in healthy donors. The rearrangement links TRBV30 to TRBJ1-1, with D hard to call. This receptor was obtained from a male donor in good health and CMV-seronegative. Sequencing was done on a sample of PBMCs. DNA of the CDR3: TGTGCCTGGAGTGCCAGCCGGGCTGAAGCTTTCTTT. As protein: CAWSASRAEAFF.